A selection of T cell receptor beta chains follows, all from one sample in a study of cytomegalovirus exposure and HLA in healthy donors. The repertoire was sequenced with immunoSEQ multiplex PCR; TCRdb's copy has only in-frame clones and lacks some. In the table there are roughly 120,000 clones, 75% to 85% of which are singletons. The sample consisted of PBMCs. The receptors come from a female donor in good health and CMV-seropositive. Each CDR3 is given with its conserved first and last residue. D genes are given only for firm matches. Size tells how often a clone was seen (once, few, many) or the class of an expanded clone, and some rows leave it out.

v_call	d_call	j_call	clone_size	cdr3_aa	cdr3_nt
TRBV5-1	TRBD1	TRBJ2-1	-	CASSLAGQGGDEQFF	TGCGCCAGCAGCTTGGCGGGACAGGGGGGGGATGAGCAGTTCTTC
TRBV11-3	TRBD1	TRBJ2-5	-	CASSLVRDRATGETQYF	TGTGCCAGCAGCCTCGTCCGGGACAGGGCCACCGGAGAGACCCAGTACTTC
TRBV6-1	TRBD1	TRBJ2-7	-	CASSKSTGTTREQYF	TGTGCCAGCAGTAAATCGACAGGGACGACTCGCGAGCAGTACTTC
TRBV6-5	-	TRBJ1-2	-	CASSYRGELMFYGYTF	TGTGCCAGCAGTTACCGTGGAGAGCTAATGTTCTATGGCTACACCTTC
TRBV4-3	-	TRBJ1-3	few	CASSQGDNSGNTIYF	TGCGCCAGCAGCCAAGGGGACAACTCTGGAAACACCATATATTTT
TRBV25-1	TRBD1	TRBJ2-5	-	CASSAPYRGSGETQYF	TGTGCCAGCAGTGCCCCTTACAGGGGCTCGGGTGAGACCCAGTACTTC
TRBV5-4	-	TRBJ1-3	few	CASSFQGGYTIYF	TGTGCCAGCAGCTTCCAGGGTGGGTACACCATATATTTT
TRBV21-1	-	TRBJ1-5	few	CASSKQGHQPQHF	TGTGCCAGCAGCAAACAGGGTCATCAGCCCCAGCATTTT
TRBV28	TRBD1	TRBJ2-5	few	CASSLGGQGVKTQYF	TGTGCCAGCAGTTTAGGGGGCCAGGGGGTAAAGACCCAGTACTTC
TRBV6-7	-	TRBJ1-3	-	CATLGSVGDFVFTGNTIYF	TGTGCCACGCTAGGCAGCGTGGGGGACTTCGTCTTTACTGGAAACACCATATATTTT
TRBV19	TRBD2	TRBJ2-7	-	CASSIYYSGVYEQYF	TGTGCCAGTAGTATATACTATAGCGGGGTCTACGAGCAGTACTTC
TRBV9	TRBD2	TRBJ2-3	-	CASSLGLAGGRTSTDTQYF	TGTGCCAGCAGCCTGGGACTAGCGGGGGGGAGAACTAGCACAGATACGCAGTATTTT
TRBV30	-	TRBJ1-1	-	CAWKKGGGTEAFF	TGTGCCTGGAAAAAGGGAGGGGGCACTGAAGCTTTCTTT
TRBV28	-	TRBJ1-1	-	CASRHRDIYTEAFF	TGTGCCAGCAGACACCGGGACATTTACACTGAAGCTTTCTTT
TRBV9	-	TRBJ1-5	-	CASSVGPGRQPQHF	TGTGCCAGCAGCGTAGGCCCGGGAAGGCAGCCCCAGCATTTT
TRBV27	TRBD1	TRBJ1-4	-	CASSPDRGARGKLFF	TGTGCCAGCAGTCCAGACAGGGGCGCCAGGGGAAAACTGTTTTTT
TRBV5-1	TRBD1	TRBJ1-3	-	CASSPQGVAGNTIYF	TGCGCCAGCAGCCCACAGGGGGTAGCAGGCAACACCATATATTTT
TRBV30	-	TRBJ1-5	-	CAWSSSNYHQPQHF	TGTGCCTGGAGTTCCTCAAACTACCATCAGCCCCAGCATTTT
TRBV5-1	-	TRBJ1-1	-	CASRGALGGTEAFF	TGCGCCAGCAGAGGGGCGTTGGGGGGAACTGAAGCTTTCTTT
TRBV28	-	TRBJ1-2	once	CASSLGPLGREAFYGYTF	TGTGCCAGCAGTTTAGGCCCTTTGGGCAGGGAGGCCTTCTATGGCTACACCTTC
TRBV6-1	-	TRBJ1-3	-	CASILEGEPGNTIYF	TGTGCCAGCATCCTAGAGGGAGAACCCGGAAACACCATATATTTT
TRBV5-1	-	TRBJ1-6	-	CASSGGDMVYNSPLHF	TGCGCCAGCAGCGGTGGGGACATGGTCTATAATTCACCCCTCCACTTT
TRBV7-3	TRBD2	TRBJ2-1	-	CASSSRASGGAVVSYNEQFF	TGTGCCAGCAGCTCACGGGCTAGCGGGGGGGCGGTTGTCTCCTACAATGAGCAGTTCTTC
TRBV5-6	-	TRBJ1-1	-	CASSLYSYEAFF	TGTGCCAGCAGCTTGTATAGCTATGAAGCTTTCTTT
TRBV5-4	TRBD2	TRBJ2-5	-	CASSAGSSGGQETQYF	TGTGCCAGCAGCGCAGGAAGTAGCGGGGGACAAGAGACCCAGTACTTC
TRBV19	TRBD2	TRBJ2-5	once	CASSILTSGGTQYF	TGTGCCAGTAGTATATTGACTAGCGGCGGGACCCAGTACTTC
TRBV18	-	TRBJ2-5	-	CASFKSLGGTDRIQETQYF	TGTGCCAGCTTTAAGTCCTTAGGGGGGACGGACAGGATTCAAGAGACCCAGTACTTC
TRBV30	TRBD1	TRBJ2-7	-	CAWGTGAGSYEQYF	TGTGCCTGGGGGACAGGGGCTGGGTCCTACGAGCAGTACTTC
TRBV5-4	TRBD1	TRBJ2-2	few	CASSLVGQGRTGELFF	TGTGCCAGCAGCTTGGTAGGACAGGGTAGGACCGGGGAGCTGTTTTTT
TRBV9	-	TRBJ1-2	-	CASSVGQGHGYTF	TGTGCCAGCAGCGTAGGGCAGGGTCATGGCTACACCTTC
TRBV11-2	-	TRBJ1-1	-	CASSFAAGPNTEAFF	TGTGCCAGCAGCTTTGCCGCAGGGCCGAACACTGAAGCTTTCTTT
TRBV7-2	TRBD1	TRBJ1-6	-	CASSQGQGHSPLHF	TGTGCCAGCAGCCAGGGACAGGGACATTCACCCCTCCACTTT
TRBV7-6	-	TRBJ2-1	-	CASSLYGGAPYNEQFF	TGTGCCAGCAGCTTATATGGGGGGGCACCCTACAATGAGCAGTTCTTC
TRBV10-1	-	TRBJ2-7	few	CATGGTHSYEQYF	TGCGCCACCGGTGGGACACACTCCTACGAGCAGTACTTC
TRBV4-1	TRBD1	TRBJ2-5	-	CASSQKDRAQETQYF	TGCGCCAGCAGCCAAAAAGACAGGGCGCAAGAGACCCAGTACTTC
TRBV2	-	TRBJ2-1	-	CASSFDRLDNEQFF	TGTGCCAGCAGTTTTGACCGGCTAGACAATGAGCAGTTCTTC
TRBV11-2	-	TRBJ2-1	-	CASSLDPGISEQFF	TGTGCCAGCAGCTTAGACCCAGGCATAAGTGAGCAGTTCTTC
TRBV6-5	-	TRBJ1-2	few	CASSYTINRDGYTF	TGTGCCAGCAGTTACACTATTAACAGGGATGGCTACACCTTC
TRBV7-2	-	TRBJ1-1	-	CASSVHSNTEAFF	TGTGCCAGCAGCGTTCATTCGAACACTGAAGCTTTCTTT
TRBV6-1	TRBD1	TRBJ1-6	-	CASSDISGGSSPLHF	TGTGCCAGCAGTGATATCTCAGGGGGAAGTTCACCCCTCCACTTT
TRBV7-2	-	TRBJ2-1	-	CASSLLPSVGEQFF	TGTGCCAGCAGCTTACTCCCTAGCGTCGGTGAGCAGTTCTTC
TRBV18	-	TRBJ1-5	-	CASSPDRDQPQHF	TGTGCCAGCTCGCCCGACAGAGATCAGCCCCAGCATTTT
TRBV15	-	TRBJ1-1	-	CATSHTGGAPNTEAFF	TGTGCCACCAGTCATACTGGAGGAGCACCGAACACTGAAGCTTTCTTT
TRBV5-1	TRBD1	TRBJ1-6	-	CASSLEGTGDSPLHF	TGCGCCAGCAGCCTGGAGGGGACAGGGGATTCACCCCTCCACTTT
TRBV7-9	-	TRBJ1-5	-	CASSLGDQPQHF	TGTGCCAGCAGCTTGGGAGACCAGCCCCAGCATTTT
TRBV9	TRBD1	TRBJ2-5	-	CASSVDRPGQQYF	TGTGCCAGCAGCGTAGACCGCCCGGGACAGCAGTACTTC
TRBV28	-	TRBJ2-3	-	CASSPDRLRDTQYF	TGTGCCAGCAGCCCCGATCGTCTCCGGGATACGCAGTATTTT
TRBV7-7	TRBD1	TRBJ2-2	-	CASSQNPPGQTNTGELFF	TGTGCTAGCAGCCAAAACCCCCCGGGACAGACGAACACCGGGGAGCTGTTTTTT
TRBV5-1	-	TRBJ1-1	-	CASSFGRDTEAFF	TGCGCCAGCAGCTTTGGCAGGGACACTGAAGCTTTCTTT
TRBV10-3	-	TRBJ1-2	few	CAISESAVGYTF	TGTGCCATCAGTGAGTCGGCAGTTGGCTACACCTTC
TRBV11-2	-	TRBJ1-1	-	CASSSPQGTEAFF	TGTGCCAGCAGCTCCCCCCAGGGGACTGAAGCTTTCTTT
TRBV5-1	-	TRBJ2-5	-	CASSFGIAQETQYF	TGCGCCAGCAGCTTCGGTATAGCTCAAGAGACCCAGTACTTC
TRBV19	-	TRBJ1-5	-	CASTVNNQPQHF	TGTGCCAGTACCGTAAACAATCAGCCCCAGCATTTT